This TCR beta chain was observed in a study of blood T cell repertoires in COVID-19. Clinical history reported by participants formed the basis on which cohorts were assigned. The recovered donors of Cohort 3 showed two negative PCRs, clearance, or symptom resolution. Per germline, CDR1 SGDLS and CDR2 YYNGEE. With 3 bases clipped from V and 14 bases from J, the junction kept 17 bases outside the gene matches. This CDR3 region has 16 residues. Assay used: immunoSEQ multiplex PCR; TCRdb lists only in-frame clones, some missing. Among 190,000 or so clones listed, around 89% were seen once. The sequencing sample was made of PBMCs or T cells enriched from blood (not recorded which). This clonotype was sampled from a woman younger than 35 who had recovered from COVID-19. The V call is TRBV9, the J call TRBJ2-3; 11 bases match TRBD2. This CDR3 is CASSGNTTSGGPRGYF. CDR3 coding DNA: TGTGCCAGCAGCGGGAACACTACTAGCGGGGGCCCACGGGGGTATTTT.